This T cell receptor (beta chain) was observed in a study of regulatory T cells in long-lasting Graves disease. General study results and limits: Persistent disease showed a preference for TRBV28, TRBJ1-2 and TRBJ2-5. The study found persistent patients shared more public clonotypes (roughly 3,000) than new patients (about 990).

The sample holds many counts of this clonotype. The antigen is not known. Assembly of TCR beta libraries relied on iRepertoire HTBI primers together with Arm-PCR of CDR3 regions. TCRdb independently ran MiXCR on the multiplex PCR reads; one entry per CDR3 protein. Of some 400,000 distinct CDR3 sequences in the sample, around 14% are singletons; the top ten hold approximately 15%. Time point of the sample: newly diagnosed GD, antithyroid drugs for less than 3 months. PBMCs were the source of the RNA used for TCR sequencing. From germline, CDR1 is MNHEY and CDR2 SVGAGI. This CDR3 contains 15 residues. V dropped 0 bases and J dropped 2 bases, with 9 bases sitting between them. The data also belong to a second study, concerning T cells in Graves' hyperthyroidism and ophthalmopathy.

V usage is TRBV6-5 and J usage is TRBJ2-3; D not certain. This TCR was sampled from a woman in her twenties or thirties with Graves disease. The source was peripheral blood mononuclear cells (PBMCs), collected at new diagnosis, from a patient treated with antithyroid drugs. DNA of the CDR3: TGTGCCAGCAGTTACTCGAATGCGTTCACAGATACGCAGTATTTT. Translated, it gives CASSYSNAFTDTQYF.